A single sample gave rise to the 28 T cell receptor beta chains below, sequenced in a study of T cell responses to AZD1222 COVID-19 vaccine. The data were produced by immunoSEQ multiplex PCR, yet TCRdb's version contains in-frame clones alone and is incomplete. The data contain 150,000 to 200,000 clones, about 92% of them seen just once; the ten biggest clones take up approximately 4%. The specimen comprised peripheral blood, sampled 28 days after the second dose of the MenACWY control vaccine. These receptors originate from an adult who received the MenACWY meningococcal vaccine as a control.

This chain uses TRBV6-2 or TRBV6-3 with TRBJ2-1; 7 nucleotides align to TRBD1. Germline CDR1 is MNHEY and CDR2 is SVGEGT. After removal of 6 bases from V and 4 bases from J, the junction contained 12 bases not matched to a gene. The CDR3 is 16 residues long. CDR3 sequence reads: CASSSKGQSVYNEQFF. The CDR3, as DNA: TGTGCCAGCAGCTCGAAGGGACAGTCAGTTTACAATGAGCAGTTCTTC.

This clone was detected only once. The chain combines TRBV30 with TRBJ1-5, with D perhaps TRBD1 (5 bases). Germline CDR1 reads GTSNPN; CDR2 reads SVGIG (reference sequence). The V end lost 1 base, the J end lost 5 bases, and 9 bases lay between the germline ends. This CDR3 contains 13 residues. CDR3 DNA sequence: TGTGCCTGGAGTGACGGGGACCATCAGCCCCAGCATTTT. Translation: CAWSDGDHQPQHF. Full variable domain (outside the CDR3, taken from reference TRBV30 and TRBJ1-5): SQTIHQWPATLVQPVGSPLSLECTVEGTSNPNLYWYRQAAGRGLQLLFYSVGIGQISSEVPQNLSASRPQDRQFILSSKKLLLSDSGFYLCAWSDGDHQPQHFGDGTRLSIL.

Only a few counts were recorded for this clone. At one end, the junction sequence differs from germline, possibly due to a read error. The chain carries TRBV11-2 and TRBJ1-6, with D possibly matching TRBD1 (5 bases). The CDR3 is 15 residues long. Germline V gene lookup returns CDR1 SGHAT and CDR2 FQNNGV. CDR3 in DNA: TGTGCCAGCAGCTTTCGGGGCTCCGATAATTCACCCCTCCACTTT. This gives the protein CASSFRGSDNSPLHF.

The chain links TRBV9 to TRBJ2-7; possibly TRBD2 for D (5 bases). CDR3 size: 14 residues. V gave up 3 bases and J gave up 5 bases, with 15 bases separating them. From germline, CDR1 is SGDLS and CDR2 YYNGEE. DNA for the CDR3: TGTGCCAGCAGCGCGGATCGGCGAGGGAACGAGCAGTACTTC. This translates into CASSADRRGNEQYF.

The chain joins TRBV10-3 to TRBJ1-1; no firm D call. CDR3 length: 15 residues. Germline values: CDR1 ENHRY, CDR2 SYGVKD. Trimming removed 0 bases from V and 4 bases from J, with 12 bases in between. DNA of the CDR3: TGTGCCATCAGTGAGTCGTGGGGAAGCGGCACTGAAGCTTTCTTT. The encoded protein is CAISESWGSGTEAFF.

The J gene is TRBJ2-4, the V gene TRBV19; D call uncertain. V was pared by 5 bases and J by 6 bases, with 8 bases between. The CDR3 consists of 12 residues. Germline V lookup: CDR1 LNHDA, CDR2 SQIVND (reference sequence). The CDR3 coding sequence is TGTGCCAGTAGTCTCCAGCCAAACATTCAGTACTTC. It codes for CASSLQPNIQYF.

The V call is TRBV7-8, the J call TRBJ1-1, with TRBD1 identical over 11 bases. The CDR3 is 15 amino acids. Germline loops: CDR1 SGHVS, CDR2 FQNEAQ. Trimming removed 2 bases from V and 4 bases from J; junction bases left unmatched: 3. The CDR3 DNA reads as TGTGCCAGCAGCTTAAGGACAGGGGGCTTCACTGAAGCTTTCTTT. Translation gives CASSLRTGGFTEAFF.

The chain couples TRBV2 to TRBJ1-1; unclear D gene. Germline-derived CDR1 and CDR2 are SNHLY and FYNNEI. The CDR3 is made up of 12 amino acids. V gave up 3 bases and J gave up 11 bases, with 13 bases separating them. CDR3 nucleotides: TGTGCCAGCAGTGAGGATTCCGGTGTTGCTTTCTTT. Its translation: CASSEDSGVAFF.

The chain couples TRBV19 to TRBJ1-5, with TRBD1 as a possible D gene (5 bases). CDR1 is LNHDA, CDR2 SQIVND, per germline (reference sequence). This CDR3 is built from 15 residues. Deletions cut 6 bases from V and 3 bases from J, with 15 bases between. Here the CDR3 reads CASRLKAGFNQPQHF. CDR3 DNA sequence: TGTGCCAGTAGACTCAAAGCAGGGTTCAATCAGCCCCAGCATTTT.

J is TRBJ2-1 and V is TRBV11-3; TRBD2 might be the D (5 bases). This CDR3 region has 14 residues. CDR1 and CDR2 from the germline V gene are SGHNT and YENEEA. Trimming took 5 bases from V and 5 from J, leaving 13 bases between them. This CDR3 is CASSGSGIHNEQFF. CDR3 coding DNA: TGTGCCAGCAGCGGCTCCGGGATCCACAATGAGCAGTTCTTC.

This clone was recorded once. CDR3 loop: CASSRNSGSSTDTQYF. As DNA, the CDR3 is TGTGCCAGCAGCCGGAATAGCGGGTCTAGCACAGATACGCAGTATTTT. This chain uses TRBV3-1 (or the pseudogene TRBV3-2) with TRBJ2-3; 7 bases match TRBD2. CDR3 length equals 16 residues. Germline-derived CDR1 and CDR2 are LGHDT and YNNKEL (reference sequence). The J segment lost 0 bases and the V segment lost 4 bases, leaving 7 bases of the junction unmatched.

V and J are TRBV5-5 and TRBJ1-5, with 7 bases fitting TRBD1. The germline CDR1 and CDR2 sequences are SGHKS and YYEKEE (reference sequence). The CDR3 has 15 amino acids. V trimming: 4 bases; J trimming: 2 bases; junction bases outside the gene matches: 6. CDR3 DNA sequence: TGTGCCAGCAGCCCGGGACAGCGGGGCAATCAGCCCCAGCATTTT. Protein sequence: CASSPGQRGNQPQHF.

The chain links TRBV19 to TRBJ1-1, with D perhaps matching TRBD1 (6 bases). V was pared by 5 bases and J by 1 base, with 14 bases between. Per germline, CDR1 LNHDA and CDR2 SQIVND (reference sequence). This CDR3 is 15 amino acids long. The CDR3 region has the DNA TGTGCCAGTAGTCCACGACAGGCCACGAACACTGAAGCTTTCTTT. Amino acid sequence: CASSPRQATNTEAFF.

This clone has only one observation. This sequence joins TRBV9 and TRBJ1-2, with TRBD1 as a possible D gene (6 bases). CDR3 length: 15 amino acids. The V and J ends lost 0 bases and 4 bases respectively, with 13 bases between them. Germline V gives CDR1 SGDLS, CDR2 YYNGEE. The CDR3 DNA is TGTGCCAGCAGCGTAGATACAGGGTTTGCCTATGGCTACACCTTC. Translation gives CASSVDTGFAYGYTF.

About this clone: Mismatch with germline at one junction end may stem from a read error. The CDR3 DNA follows: TGTGCCGTCAGAACTTTCCTCCCGGGACAATCGAGCTCCTACGAGCAGTACTTC. As protein: CAVRTFLPGQSSSYEQYF. The chain has TRBV10-3 and TRBJ2-7; possibly TRBD1 for D (6 bases). Looked up from germline, CDR1 is ENHRY and CDR2 is SYGVKD. The CDR3 runs to 18 residues.

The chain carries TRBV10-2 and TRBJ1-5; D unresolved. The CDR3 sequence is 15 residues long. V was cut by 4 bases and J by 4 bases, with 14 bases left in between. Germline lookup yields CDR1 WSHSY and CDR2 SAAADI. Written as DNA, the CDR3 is TGCGCCAGCAGTGGGGTGGACGGACGGAATCAGCCCCAGCATTTT. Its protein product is CASSGVDGRNQPQHF.

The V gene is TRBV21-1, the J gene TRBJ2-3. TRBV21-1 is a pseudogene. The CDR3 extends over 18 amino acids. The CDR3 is CASSKKPGGSRRGDTQYF. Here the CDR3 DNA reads TGTGCCAGCAGCAAAAAACCGGGAGGATCGCGCAGGGGGGATACGCAGTATTTT.

CDR3 DNA: TGTGCCAGCAGTTTAAGTCGACAGGGGGCTGGGGGCTACACCTTC. Its protein product is CASSLSRQGAGGYTF. The chain has TRBV28 and TRBJ1-2, with 10 bases lining up with TRBD1. V shed 2 bases and J 8 bases; nucleotides not matched to a gene: 8. The CDR3 contains 15 residues. Germline V gene lookup returns CDR1 MDHEN and CDR2 SYDVKM.

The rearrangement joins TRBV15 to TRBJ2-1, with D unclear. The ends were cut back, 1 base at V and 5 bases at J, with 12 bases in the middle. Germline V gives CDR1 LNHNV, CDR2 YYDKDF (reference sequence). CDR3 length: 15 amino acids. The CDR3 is CATSRGRFWDNEQFF. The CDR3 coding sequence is TGTGCCACCAGCAGAGGGAGATTCTGGGACAATGAGCAGTTCTTC.

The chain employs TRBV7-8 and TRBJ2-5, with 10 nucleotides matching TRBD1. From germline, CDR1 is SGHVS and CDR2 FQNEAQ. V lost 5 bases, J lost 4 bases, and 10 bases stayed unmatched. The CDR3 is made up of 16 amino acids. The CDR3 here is CASSKDRGASVETQYF. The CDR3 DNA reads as TGTGCCAGCAGCAAGGACAGGGGGGCTTCAGTAGAGACCCAGTACTTC.

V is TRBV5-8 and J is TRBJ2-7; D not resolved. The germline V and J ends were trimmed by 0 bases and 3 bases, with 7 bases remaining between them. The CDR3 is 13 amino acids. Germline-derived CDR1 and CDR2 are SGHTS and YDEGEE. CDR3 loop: CASSLAGRYEQYF. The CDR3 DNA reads TGTGCCAGCAGCTTGGCCGGGCGCTACGAGCAGTACTTC.

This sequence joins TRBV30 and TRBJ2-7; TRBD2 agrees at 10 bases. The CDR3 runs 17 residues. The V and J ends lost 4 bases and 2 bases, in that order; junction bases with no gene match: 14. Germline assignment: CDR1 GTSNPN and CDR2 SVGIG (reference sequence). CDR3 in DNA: TGTGCCTGGACCCCGGGACTAGCGTTTCTTTCCACCTACGAGCAGTACTTC. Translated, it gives CAWTPGLAFLSTYEQYF.

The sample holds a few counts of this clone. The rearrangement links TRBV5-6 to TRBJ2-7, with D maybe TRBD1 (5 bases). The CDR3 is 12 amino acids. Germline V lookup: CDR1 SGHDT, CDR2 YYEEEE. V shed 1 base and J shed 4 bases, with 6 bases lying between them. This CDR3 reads CASSLKGYEQYF. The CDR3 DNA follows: TGTGCCAGCAGCTTGAAGGGGTACGAGCAGTACTTC.

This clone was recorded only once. As DNA, the CDR3 is TGTGCCAGCAGCTTTTTAGGAGGAAGCACAGATACGCAGTATTTT. This codes for CASSFLGGSTDTQYF. This chain connects TRBV11-2 to TRBJ2-3; weak D call: TRBD2 (5 bases). Germline V gene lookup returns CDR1 SGHAT and CDR2 FQNNGV. This CDR3 has 15 amino acids. Trimming removed 3 bases from V and 0 bases from J, with 10 bases in between.

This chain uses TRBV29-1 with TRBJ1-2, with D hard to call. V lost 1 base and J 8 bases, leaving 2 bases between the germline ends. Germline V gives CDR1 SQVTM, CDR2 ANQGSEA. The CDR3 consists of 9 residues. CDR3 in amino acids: CSVEGGYTF. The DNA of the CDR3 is TGCAGCGTTGAAGGGGGCTACACCTTC.

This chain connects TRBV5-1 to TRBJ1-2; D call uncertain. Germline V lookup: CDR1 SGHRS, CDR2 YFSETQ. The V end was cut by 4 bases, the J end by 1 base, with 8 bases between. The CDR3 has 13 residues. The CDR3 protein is CASSPQDNYGYTF. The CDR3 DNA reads TGCGCCAGCAGCCCACAAGATAACTATGGCTACACCTTC.

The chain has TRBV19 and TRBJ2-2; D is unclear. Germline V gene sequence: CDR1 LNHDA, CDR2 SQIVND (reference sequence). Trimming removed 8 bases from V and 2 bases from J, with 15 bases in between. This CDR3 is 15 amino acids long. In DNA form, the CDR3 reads TGTGCCAGTGGATCTTCCCTGTCAAACACCGGGGAGCTGTTTTTT. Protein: CASGSSLSNTGELFF. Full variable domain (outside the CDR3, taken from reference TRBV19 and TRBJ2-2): DGGITQSPKYLFRKEGQNVTLSCEQNLNHDAMYWYRQDPGQGLRLIYYSQIVNDFQKGDIAEGYSVSREKKESFPLTVTSAQKNPTAFYLCASGSSLSNTGELFFGEGSRLTVL.

The CDR3 spells CAISTGTVNSPLHF. The CDR3 DNA follows: TGTGCCATCAGCACCGGGACAGTTAATTCACCCCTCCACTTT. J is TRBJ1-6 and V is TRBV10-3; 7 bases match TRBD1. CDR1 and CDR2 from the germline V gene are ENHRY and SYGVKD. Germline trimming cut 6 bases from V and 6 bases from J; bases unmatched to any gene: 5. There are 14 residues in the CDR3.